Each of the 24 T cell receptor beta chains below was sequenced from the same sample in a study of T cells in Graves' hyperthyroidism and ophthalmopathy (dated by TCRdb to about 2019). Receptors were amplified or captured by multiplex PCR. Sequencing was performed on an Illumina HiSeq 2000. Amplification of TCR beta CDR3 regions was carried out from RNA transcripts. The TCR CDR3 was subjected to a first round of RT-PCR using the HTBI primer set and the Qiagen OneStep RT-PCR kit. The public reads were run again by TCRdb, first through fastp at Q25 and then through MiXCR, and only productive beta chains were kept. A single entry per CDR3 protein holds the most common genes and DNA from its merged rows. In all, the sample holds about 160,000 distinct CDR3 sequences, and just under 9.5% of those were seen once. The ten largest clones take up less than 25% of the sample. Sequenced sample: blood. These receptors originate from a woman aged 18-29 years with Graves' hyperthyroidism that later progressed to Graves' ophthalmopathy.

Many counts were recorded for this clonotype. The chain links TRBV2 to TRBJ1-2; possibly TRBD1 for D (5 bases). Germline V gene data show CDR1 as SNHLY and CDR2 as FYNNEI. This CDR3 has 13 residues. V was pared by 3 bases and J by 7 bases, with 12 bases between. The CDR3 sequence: CASSDSAGSGYTF. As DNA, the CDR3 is TGTGCCAGCAGTGACTCGGCAGGGTCTGGCTACACCTTC.

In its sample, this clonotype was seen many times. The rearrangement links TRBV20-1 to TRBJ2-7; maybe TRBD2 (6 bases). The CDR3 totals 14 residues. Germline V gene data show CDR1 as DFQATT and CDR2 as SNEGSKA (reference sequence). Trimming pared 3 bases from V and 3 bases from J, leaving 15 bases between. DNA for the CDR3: TGCAGTGCTAGGGACGCCCGGGAGATCTACGAGCAGTACTTC. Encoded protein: CSARDAREIYEQYF.

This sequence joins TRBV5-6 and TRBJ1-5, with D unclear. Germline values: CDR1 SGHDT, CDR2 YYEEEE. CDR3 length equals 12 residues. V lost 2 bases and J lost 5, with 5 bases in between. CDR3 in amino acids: CASSFGDQPQHF. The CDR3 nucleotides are TGTGCCAGCAGCTTCGGAGATCAGCCCCAGCATTTT.

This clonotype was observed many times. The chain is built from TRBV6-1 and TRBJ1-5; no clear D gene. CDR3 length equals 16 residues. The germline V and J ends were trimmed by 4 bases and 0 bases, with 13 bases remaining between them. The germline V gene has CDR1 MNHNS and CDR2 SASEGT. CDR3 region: CASSVDLDYSNQPQHF. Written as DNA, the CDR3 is TGTGCCAGCAGTGTGGATCTGGATTATAGCAATCAGCCCCAGCATTTT.

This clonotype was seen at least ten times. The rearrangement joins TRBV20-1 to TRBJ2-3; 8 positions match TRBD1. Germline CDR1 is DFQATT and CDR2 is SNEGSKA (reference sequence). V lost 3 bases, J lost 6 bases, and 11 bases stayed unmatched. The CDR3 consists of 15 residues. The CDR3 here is CSASAPTGAADTQYF. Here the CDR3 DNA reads TGCAGTGCTAGCGCGCCGACAGGGGCCGCCGATACGCAGTATTTT.

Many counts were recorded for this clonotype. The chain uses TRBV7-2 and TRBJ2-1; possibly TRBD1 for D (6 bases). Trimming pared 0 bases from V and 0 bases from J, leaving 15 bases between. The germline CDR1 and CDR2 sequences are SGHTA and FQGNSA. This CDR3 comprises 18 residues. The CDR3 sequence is CASSLAPRTDSSYNEQFF. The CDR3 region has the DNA TGTGCCAGCAGCTTAGCCCCAAGGACAGATAGCTCCTACAATGAGCAGTTCTTC.

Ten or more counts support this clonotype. The DNA for the CDR3 is TGTGCCAGCAGCATTGACAGGGGCCTCTCGTTTGAGCAGTTCTTC. Amino acids: CASSIDRGLSFEQFF. The chain joins TRBV7-2 to TRBJ2-1; 8 nucleotides match TRBD1. There are 15 residues in the CDR3. J lost 9 bases, V lost 5 bases, and 12 bases had no gene match. Germline CDR1 reads SGHTA; CDR2 reads FQGNSA.

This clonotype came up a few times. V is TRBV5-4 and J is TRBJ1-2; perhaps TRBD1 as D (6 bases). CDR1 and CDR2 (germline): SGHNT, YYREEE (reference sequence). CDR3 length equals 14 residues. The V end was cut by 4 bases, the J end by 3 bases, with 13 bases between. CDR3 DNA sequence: TGTGCCAGCAGCCCGCAGGGGAGGGACTATGGCTACACCTTC. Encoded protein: CASSPQGRDYGYTF.

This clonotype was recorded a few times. The CDR3 nucleotides read TGTGCCAGCTCACGGAATTACTTAAAGGGGAACACTGAAGCTTTCTTT. It encodes CASSRNYLKGNTEAFF. The rearrangement links TRBV18 to TRBJ1-1, with unresolved D. The CDR3 runs to 16 residues. V was pared by 4 bases and J by 1 base, with 16 bases between. The germline CDR1 and CDR2 sequences are KGHSH and LQKENI.

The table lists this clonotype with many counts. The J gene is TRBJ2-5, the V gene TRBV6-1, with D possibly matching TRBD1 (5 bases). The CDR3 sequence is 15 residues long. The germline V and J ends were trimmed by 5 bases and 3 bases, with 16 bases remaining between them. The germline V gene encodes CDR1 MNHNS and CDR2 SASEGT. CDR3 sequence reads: CASSSPPETEETQYF. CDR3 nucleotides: TGTGCCAGCAGTTCCCCGCCTGAGACAGAAGAGACCCAGTACTTC.

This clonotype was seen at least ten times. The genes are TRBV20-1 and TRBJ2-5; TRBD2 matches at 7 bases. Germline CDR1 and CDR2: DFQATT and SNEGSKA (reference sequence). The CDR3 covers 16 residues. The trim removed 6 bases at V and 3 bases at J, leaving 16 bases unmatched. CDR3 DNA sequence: TGCAGTGCCAGACCTCTGCACGGACTAGGAGAAGAGACCCAGTACTTC. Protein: CSARPLHGLGEETQYF.

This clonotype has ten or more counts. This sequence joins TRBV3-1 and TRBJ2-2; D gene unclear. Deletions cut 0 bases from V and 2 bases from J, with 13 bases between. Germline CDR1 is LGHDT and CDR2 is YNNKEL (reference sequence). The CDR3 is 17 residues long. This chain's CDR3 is CASSQDFGTANTGELFF. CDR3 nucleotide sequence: TGTGCCAGCAGCCAAGATTTTGGAACGGCTAACACCGGGGAGCTGTTTTTT.

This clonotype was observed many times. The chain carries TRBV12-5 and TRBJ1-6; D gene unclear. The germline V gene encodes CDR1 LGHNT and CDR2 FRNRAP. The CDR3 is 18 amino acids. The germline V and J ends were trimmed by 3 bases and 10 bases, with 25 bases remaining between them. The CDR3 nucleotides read TGTGCTAGTGGTTTCCATGTAGGACGGCGGCGGCTGGGATCACCCCTCCACTTT. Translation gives CASGFHVGRRRLGSPLHF. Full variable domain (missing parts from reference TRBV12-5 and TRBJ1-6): DARVTQTPRHKVTEMGQEVTMRCQPILGHNTVFWYRQTMMQGLELLAYFRNRAPLDDSGMPKDRFSAEMPDATLATLKIQPSEPRDSAVYFCASGFHVGRRRLGSPLHFGNGTRLTVT.

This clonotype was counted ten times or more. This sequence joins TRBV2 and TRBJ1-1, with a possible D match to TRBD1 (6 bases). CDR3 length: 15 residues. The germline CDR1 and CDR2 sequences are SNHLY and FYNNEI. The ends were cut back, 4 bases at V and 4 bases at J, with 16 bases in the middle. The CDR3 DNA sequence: TGTGCCAGCAGTGTGGAGAGGGGGGGAGGCACTGAAGCTTTCTTT. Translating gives CASSVERGGGTEAFF.

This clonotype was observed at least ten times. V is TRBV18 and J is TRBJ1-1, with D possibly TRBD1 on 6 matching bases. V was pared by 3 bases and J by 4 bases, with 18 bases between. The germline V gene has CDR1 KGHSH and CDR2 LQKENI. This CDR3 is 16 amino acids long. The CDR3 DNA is TGTGCCAGCTCACCTTATCTTGACAGGCAGGGCACTGAAGCTTTCTTT. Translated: CASSPYLDRQGTEAFF. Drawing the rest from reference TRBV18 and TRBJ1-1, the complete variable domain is NAGVMQNPRHLVRRRGQEARLRCSPMKGHSHVYWYRQLPEEGLKFMVYLQKENIIDESGMPKERFSAEFPKEGPSILRIQQVVRGDSAAYFCASSPYLDRQGTEAFFGQGTRLTVV.

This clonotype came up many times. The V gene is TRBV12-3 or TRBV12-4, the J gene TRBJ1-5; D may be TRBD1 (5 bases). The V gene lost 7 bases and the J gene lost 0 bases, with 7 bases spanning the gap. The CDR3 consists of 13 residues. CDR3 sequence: CASNTGSNQPQHF. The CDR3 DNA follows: TGTGCCAGCAACACAGGTAGCAATCAGCCCCAGCATTTT.

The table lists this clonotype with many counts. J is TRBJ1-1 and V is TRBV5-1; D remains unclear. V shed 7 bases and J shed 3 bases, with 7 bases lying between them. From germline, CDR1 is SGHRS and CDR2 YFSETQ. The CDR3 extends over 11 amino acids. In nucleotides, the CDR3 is TGCGCCAGCGTAAGGGACACTGAAGCTTTCTTT. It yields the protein CASVRDTEAFF.

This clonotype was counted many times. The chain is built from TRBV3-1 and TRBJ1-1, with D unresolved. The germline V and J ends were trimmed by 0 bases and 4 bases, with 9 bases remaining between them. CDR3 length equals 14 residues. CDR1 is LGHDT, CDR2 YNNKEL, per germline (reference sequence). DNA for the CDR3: TGTGCCAGCAGCCAAGATCGGGCGGGCACTGAAGCTTTCTTT. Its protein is CASSQDRAGTEAFF.

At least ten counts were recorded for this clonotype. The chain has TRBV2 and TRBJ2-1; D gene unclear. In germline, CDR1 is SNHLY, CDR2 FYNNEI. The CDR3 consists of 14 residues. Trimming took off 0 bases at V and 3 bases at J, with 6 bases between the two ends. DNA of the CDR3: TGTGCCAGCAGTGAAGCTCCAGGCTACAATGAGCAGTTCTTC. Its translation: CASSEAPGYNEQFF.

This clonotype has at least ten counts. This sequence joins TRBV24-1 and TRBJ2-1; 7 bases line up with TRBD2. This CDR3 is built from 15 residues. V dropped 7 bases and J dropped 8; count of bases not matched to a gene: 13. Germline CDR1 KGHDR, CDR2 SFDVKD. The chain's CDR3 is CATRSTAGTGDEQFF. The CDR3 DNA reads TGTGCCACCAGATCAACAGCGGGAACTGGCGATGAGCAGTTCTTC.

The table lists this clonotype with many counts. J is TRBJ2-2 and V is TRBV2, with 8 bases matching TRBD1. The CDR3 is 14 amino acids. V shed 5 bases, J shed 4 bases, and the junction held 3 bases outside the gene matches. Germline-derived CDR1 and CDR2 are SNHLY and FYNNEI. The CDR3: CASSPTGGTGELFF. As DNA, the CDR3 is TGTGCCAGCAGTCCTACAGGGGGCACCGGGGAGCTGTTTTTT.

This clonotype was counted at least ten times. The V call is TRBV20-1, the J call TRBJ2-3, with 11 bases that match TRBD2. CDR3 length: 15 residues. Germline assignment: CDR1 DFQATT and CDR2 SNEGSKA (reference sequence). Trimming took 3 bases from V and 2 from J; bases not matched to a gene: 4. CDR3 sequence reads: CSARRLAGNTDTQYF. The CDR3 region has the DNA TGCAGTGCTAGGCGACTAGCGGGGAACACAGATACGCAGTATTTT.

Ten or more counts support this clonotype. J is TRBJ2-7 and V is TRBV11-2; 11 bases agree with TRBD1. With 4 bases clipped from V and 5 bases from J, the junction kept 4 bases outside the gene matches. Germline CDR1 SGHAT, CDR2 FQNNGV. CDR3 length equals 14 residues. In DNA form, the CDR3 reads TGTGCCAGCAGCTCCGGGACAGGGGGAAACGAGCAGTACTTC. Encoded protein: CASSSGTGGNEQYF. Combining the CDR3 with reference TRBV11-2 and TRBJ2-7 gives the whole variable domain EAGVAQSPRYKIIEKRQSVAFWCNPISGHATLYWYQQILGQGPKLLIQFQNNGVVDDSQLPKDRFSAERLKGVDSTLKIQPAKLEDSAVYLCASSSGTGGNEQYFGPGTRLTVT.

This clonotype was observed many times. The CDR3 loop reads CASSQGRREAFF. For the CDR3, the DNA is TGTGCCAGCAGTCAGGGTCGCCGTGAAGCTTTCTTT. V and J are TRBV6-1 and TRBJ1-1, with a tentative D call TRBD1 (5 bases). From germline, CDR1 is MNHNS and CDR2 SASEGT. The CDR3 is 12 amino acids. Trimming took off 5 bases at V and 7 bases at J, with 11 bases between the two ends.